This is a list of T cell receptor beta chains from one sample in a study of cytomegalovirus exposure and HLA in healthy donors. Here immunoSEQ multiplex PCR was the method, and the copy in TCRdb shows in-frame clones only, minus some. The sample has fewer than 250,000 clones; about three quarters are singletons. The source material was PBMCs. These receptors were obtained from a woman aged 40 to 49 in good health and CMV-seronegative. The CDR3 runs from the conserved cysteine through the conserved F or W. The order of the fields is V gene, D gene, J gene, clone size, CDR3 DNA, CDR3 protein. The D gene is left open where the match is weak. Expanded clones get a size class; other rows say once, few or many, or leave the size out.

V gene: TRBV6-6
D gene: -
J gene: TRBJ1-2
clone size: once
CDR3 DNA: TGTGCCAGCAGAATTCGAGACAGAGCTTACGATTATGGCTACACCTTC
CDR3 protein: CASRIRDRAYDYGYTF

V gene: TRBV15
D gene: -
J gene: TRBJ1-1
clone size: -
CDR3 DNA: TGTGCCACCAGCAATGAGAGGGAGGGAGACACTGAAGCTTTCTTT
CDR3 protein: CATSNEREGDTEAFF

V gene: TRBV7-9
D gene: TRBD1
J gene: TRBJ1-4
clone size: -
CDR3 DNA: TGTGCCAGCAGCCAGGACAGGGGGCGGACTAATGAAAAACTGTTTTTT
CDR3 protein: CASSQDRGRTNEKLFF

V gene: TRBV7-2
D gene: TRBD1
J gene: TRBJ2-3
clone size: once
CDR3 DNA: TGTGCCAGCAGCGACCTGACAGGGGCAGATACGCAGTATTTT
CDR3 protein: CASSDLTGADTQYF

V gene: TRBV11-3
D gene: -
J gene: TRBJ1-1
clone size: -
CDR3 DNA: TGTGCCAGCAGGCGGCACGGGGATGTCACTGAAGCTTTCTTT
CDR3 protein: CASRRHGDVTEAFF

V gene: TRBV27
D gene: -
J gene: TRBJ2-7
clone size: -
CDR3 DNA: TGTGCCAGCAGTTTAAGGGCTAAGGGGTACGAGCAGTACTTC
CDR3 protein: CASSLRAKGYEQYF

V gene: TRBV7-2
D gene: -
J gene: TRBJ1-3
clone size: -
CDR3 DNA: TGTGCCAGCAGCTTATTATCGGAGGGTTTGGGGGGCACCATATATTTT
CDR3 protein: CASSLLSEGLGGTIYF

V gene: TRBV5-4
D gene: -
J gene: TRBJ2-7
clone size: -
CDR3 DNA: TGTGCCAGCAGCTTGAGAACAGAGATGAGCGAGCAGTACTTC
CDR3 protein: CASSLRTEMSEQYF

V gene: TRBV27
D gene: -
J gene: TRBJ1-2
clone size: once
CDR3 DNA: TGTGCCAGCAGTTTCCACAGTAACTATGGCTACACCTTC
CDR3 protein: CASSFHSNYGYTF

V gene: TRBV5-8
D gene: TRBD2
J gene: TRBJ2-3
clone size: -
CDR3 DNA: TGTGCCAGCAGCGCGGGACTAGCGGGGTCTACAGATACGCAGTATTTT
CDR3 protein: CASSAGLAGSTDTQYF

V gene: TRBV6-5
D gene: -
J gene: TRBJ1-1
clone size: few
CDR3 DNA: TGTGCCATCATGAATGGCAGGGACACTGAAGCTTTCTTT
CDR3 protein: CAIMNGRDTEAFF

V gene: TRBV7-9
D gene: TRBD2
J gene: TRBJ2-1
clone size: once
CDR3 DNA: TGTGCCAGCAGCCAACCGGGACTAGCGGGGAGGGGGCAGTTCTTC
CDR3 protein: CASSQPGLAGRGQFF

V gene: TRBV15
D gene: -
J gene: TRBJ1-1
clone size: few
CDR3 DNA: TGTGCCACCAGCAGTGTTCGGCAGGGGCAGGACACTGAAGCTTTCTTT
CDR3 protein: CATSSVRQGQDTEAFF

V gene: TRBV19
D gene: TRBD1
J gene: TRBJ1-1
clone size: -
CDR3 DNA: TGTGCCAGTAGTTGGCCAGGGGGCGCGACTGAAGCTTTCTTT
CDR3 protein: CASSWPGGATEAFF

V gene: TRBV5-1
D gene: TRBD2
J gene: TRBJ2-3
clone size: -
CDR3 DNA: TGCGCCAGCAGCCCAAATGCGGGAGCAACAGATACGCAGTATTTT
CDR3 protein: CASSPNAGATDTQYF

V gene: TRBV5-6
D gene: -
J gene: TRBJ2-5
clone size: -
CDR3 DNA: TGTGCCAGCAGCTTGGCGCCGGGACAACAAGAGACCCAGTACTTC
CDR3 protein: CASSLAPGQQETQYF

V gene: TRBV30
D gene: -
J gene: TRBJ2-3
clone size: -
CDR3 DNA: TGTGCCTGGACCCCGGGAGCAGATACGCAGTATTTT
CDR3 protein: CAWTPGADTQYF

V gene: TRBV11-2
D gene: TRBD2
J gene: TRBJ2-5
clone size: once
CDR3 DNA: TGTGCCAGCAGCTCTCGTGGGATAGCGGGAGTGGAGACCCAGTACTTC
CDR3 protein: CASSSRGIAGVETQYF

V gene: TRBV9
D gene: -
J gene: TRBJ1-5
clone size: -
CDR3 DNA: TGTGCCAGCAGCGTAGGGACAGTGGGCAATCAGCCCCAGCATTTT
CDR3 protein: CASSVGTVGNQPQHF

V gene: TRBV19
D gene: TRBD1
J gene: TRBJ1-4
clone size: -
CDR3 DNA: TGTGCCAGTAGGGGAAGGACAGGGAGAAATGAAAAACTGTTTTTT
CDR3 protein: CASRGRTGRNEKLFF

V gene: TRBV11-3
D gene: -
J gene: TRBJ1-2
clone size: -
CDR3 DNA: TGTGCCAGCAGCCCGGACAGATTTCGAGGCTACACCTTC
CDR3 protein: CASSPDRFRGYTF

V gene: TRBV4-3
D gene: TRBD2
J gene: TRBJ2-5
clone size: -
CDR3 DNA: TGCGCCAGCAGCCAAGACGAGTGGGGGGCGGGAGGGATCGGAGAGACCCAGTACTTC
CDR3 protein: CASSQDEWGAGGIGETQYF

V gene: TRBV11-3
D gene: TRBD2
J gene: TRBJ2-2
clone size: once
CDR3 DNA: TGTGCCAGCAGCCGTGTAGCGGGAGGCCGGAACACCGGGGAGCTGTTTTTT
CDR3 protein: CASSRVAGGRNTGELFF

V gene: TRBV10-3
D gene: -
J gene: TRBJ1-1
clone size: -
CDR3 DNA: TGTGCCATCAGTGAGTCGTCTTACACTGAAGCTTTCTTT
CDR3 protein: CAISESSYTEAFF

V gene: TRBV29-1
D gene: -
J gene: TRBJ2-3
clone size: -
CDR3 DNA: TGCAGCGTTGAGGAACTAGAGCTTGGGTATTTT
CDR3 protein: CSVEELELGYF

V gene: TRBV5-4
D gene: TRBD1
J gene: TRBJ1-4
clone size: once
CDR3 DNA: TGTGCCAGCGGTAAACGGGACAGGGCTGAAAAACTGTTTTTT
CDR3 protein: CASGKRDRAEKLFF

V gene: TRBV21-1
D gene: -
J gene: TRBJ1-3
clone size: few
CDR3 DNA: TGTGCCAGCAGCAACAGAGGCGGGAACACCATATATTTT
CDR3 protein: CASSNRGGNTIYF

V gene: TRBV19
D gene: TRBD1
J gene: TRBJ1-5
clone size: -
CDR3 DNA: TGTGCCAGTAGTGACAGGGCCAATCAGCCCCAGCATTTT
CDR3 protein: CASSDRANQPQHF

V gene: TRBV5-6
D gene: -
J gene: TRBJ1-5
clone size: -
CDR3 DNA: TGTGCCAGCAGCCGAGGACAGACTAGCAATCAGCCCCAGCATTTT
CDR3 protein: CASSRGQTSNQPQHF

V gene: TRBV2
D gene: TRBD1
J gene: TRBJ1-2
clone size: -
CDR3 DNA: TGTGCCAGCAGTAGGGACAGAGGGCCCTATGGCTACACCTTC
CDR3 protein: CASSRDRGPYGYTF

V gene: TRBV28
D gene: TRBD1
J gene: TRBJ2-5
clone size: -
CDR3 DNA: TGTGCCAGCAGGGTACCAGGGGGCGCTGGGACCCAGTACTTC
CDR3 protein: CASRVPGGAGTQYF

V gene: TRBV6-5
D gene: TRBD1
J gene: TRBJ1-2
clone size: -
CDR3 DNA: TGTGCCAGCACTCCTACAGGGGAGCACTATGGCTACACCTTC
CDR3 protein: CASTPTGEHYGYTF

V gene: TRBV7-9
D gene: -
J gene: TRBJ2-5
clone size: -
CDR3 DNA: TGTTCCAGCAGCTTAAATACTCAGGGCCTGTTAGAGACCCAGTACTTC
CDR3 protein: CSSSLNTQGLLETQYF

V gene: TRBV5-4
D gene: TRBD1
J gene: TRBJ2-1
clone size: -
CDR3 DNA: TGTGCCAGCAGCGGACAGGGGGCGGACGAGCAGTTCTTC
CDR3 protein: CASSGQGADEQFF

V gene: TRBV5-1
D gene: -
J gene: TRBJ2-3
clone size: -
CDR3 DNA: TGCGCCAGCAGCCCCGGGGGAGGAGATACGCAGTATTTT
CDR3 protein: CASSPGGGDTQYF

V gene: TRBV5-1
D gene: -
J gene: TRBJ2-1
clone size: -
CDR3 DNA: TGCGCCAGCAGCTTGGCCGGAGGCGAGCAGTTCTTC
CDR3 protein: CASSLAGGEQFF

V gene: TRBV5-8
D gene: -
J gene: TRBJ2-5
clone size: -
CDR3 DNA: TGTGCCAGCAGCTTGTATTACAGGGCAAATATCCGGGAGACCCAGTACTTC
CDR3 protein: CASSLYYRANIRETQYF

V gene: TRBV19
D gene: TRBD2
J gene: TRBJ2-1
clone size: -
CDR3 DNA: TGTGCCAGTTCAGTCGGGAGGGGAAATGAGCAGTTCTTC
CDR3 protein: CASSVGRGNEQFF

V gene: TRBV28
D gene: -
J gene: TRBJ1-1
clone size: -
CDR3 DNA: TGTGCCAGCAGTCCCCCGGGACTGGAAGCTTTCTTT
CDR3 protein: CASSPPGLEAFF

V gene: TRBV5-4
D gene: TRBD2
J gene: TRBJ2-1
clone size: -
CDR3 DNA: TGTGCCAGCAGCGATGGACTAGCGGGAGGGTACGAGGACAATGAGCAGTTCTTC
CDR3 protein: CASSDGLAGGYEDNEQFF

V gene: TRBV7-9
D gene: -
J gene: TRBJ1-1
clone size: -
CDR3 DNA: TGTGCCAGCAGCTTAGCGGTCGGGGGATGGGGTGAAGCTTTCTTT
CDR3 protein: CASSLAVGGWGEAFF

V gene: TRBV6-4
D gene: TRBD1
J gene: TRBJ2-1
clone size: -
CDR3 DNA: TGTGCCAGCAGTGTTTTCCAGGGGGATCTTCAGTTCTTC
CDR3 protein: CASSVFQGDLQFF